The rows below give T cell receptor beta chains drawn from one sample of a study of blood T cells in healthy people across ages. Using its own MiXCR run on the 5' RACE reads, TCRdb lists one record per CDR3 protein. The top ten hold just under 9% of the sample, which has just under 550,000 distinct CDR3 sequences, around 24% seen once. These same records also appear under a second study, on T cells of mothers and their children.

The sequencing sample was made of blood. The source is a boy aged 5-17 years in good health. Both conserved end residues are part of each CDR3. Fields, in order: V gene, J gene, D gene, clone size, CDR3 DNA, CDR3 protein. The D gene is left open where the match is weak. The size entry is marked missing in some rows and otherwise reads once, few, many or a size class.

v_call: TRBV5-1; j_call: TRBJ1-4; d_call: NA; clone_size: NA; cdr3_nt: TGCGCCAGCCGGAAAGGGGAGGAAAAACTGTTTTTT; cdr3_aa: CASRKGEEKLFF
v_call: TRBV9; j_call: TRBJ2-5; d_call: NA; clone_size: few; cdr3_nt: TGTGCCAGCAGCTCTCACAGGGACGGGTCTAAGGAGCAGTACTTC; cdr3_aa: CASSSHRDGSKEQYF
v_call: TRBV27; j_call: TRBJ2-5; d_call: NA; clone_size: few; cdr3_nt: TGTGCCAGCAAACAAGACATGGCGGCAGGGGAGACCCAGTACTTC; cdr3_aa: CASKQDMAAGETQYF
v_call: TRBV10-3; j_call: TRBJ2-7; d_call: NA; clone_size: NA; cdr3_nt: TGTGCCATCAGTGACCCAGGGGTCGACTCCTACGAGCAGTACTTC; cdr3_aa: CAISDPGVDSYEQYF
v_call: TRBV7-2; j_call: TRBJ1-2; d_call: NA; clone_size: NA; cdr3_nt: TGTGCCAGCAGCCCTCTGGGGAGGGTTAATGGCTACACCTTC; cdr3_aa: CASSPLGRVNGYTF
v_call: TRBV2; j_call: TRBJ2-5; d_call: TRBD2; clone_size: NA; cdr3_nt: TGTGCCAGCAGGCTTACGGGGGGACCGGTCGAGACCCAGTACTTC; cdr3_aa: CASRLTGGPVETQYF
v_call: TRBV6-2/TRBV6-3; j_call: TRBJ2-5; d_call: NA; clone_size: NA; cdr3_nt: TGTGCCAGCAGCTCTAACGGGCGCGGGAATAAAGAGACCCAGTACTTC; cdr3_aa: CASSSNGRGNKETQYF
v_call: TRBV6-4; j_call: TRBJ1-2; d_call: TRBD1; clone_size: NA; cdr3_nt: TGTGCCAGCAGTGTCGAGGGACAGGGGATCTACGGCTACACCTTC; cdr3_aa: CASSVEGQGIYGYTF
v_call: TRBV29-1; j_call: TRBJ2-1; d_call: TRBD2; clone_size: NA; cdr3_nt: TGCAGCGTCCTACCGGGACTAGCGGGGCACAATGAGCAGTTCTTC; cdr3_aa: CSVLPGLAGHNEQFF
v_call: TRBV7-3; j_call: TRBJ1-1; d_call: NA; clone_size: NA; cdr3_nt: TGTGCCAGCAGCCCCACCTCGGCAGGGATGAACACTGAAGCTTTCTTT; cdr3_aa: CASSPTSAGMNTEAFF
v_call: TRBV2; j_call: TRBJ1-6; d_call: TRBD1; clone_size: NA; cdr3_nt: TGTGCCAGCCTCGGACAGGGTGACTCACCCCTCCACTTT; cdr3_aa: CASLGQGDSPLHF
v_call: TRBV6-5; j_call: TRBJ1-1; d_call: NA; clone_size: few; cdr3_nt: TGTGCCAGCACCAAGGCGGGGCTTACGAACACTGAAGCTTTCTTT; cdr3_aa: CASTKAGLTNTEAFF
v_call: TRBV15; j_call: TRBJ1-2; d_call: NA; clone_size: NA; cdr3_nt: TGTGCCACCAGCTCGAGGGCGCGACCCTACTATGGCTACACCTTC; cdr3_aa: CATSSRARPYYGYTF
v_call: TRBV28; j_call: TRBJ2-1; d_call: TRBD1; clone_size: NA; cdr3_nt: TGTGCCAGCAGTTCGCCCCAACAGGGGGCCGATGAGCAGTTCTTC; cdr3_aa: CASSSPQQGADEQFF
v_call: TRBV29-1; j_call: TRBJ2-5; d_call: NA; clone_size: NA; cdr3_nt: TGCAGCGTGGGGGCTGGAGGAGACCATCAAGAGACCCAGTACTTC; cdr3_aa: CSVGAGGDHQETQYF
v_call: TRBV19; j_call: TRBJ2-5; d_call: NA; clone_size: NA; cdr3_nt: TGTGCCAGTAGTATCGTAGGACAGCGGCAAGAGACCCAGTACTTC; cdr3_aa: CASSIVGQRQETQYF
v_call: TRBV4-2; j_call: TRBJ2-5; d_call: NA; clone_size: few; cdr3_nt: TGTGCCAGCAGCCAAGAAAGAGAGACCCAGTACTTC; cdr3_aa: CASSQERETQYF
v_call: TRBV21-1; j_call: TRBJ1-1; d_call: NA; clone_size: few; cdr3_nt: TGTGCCAGCAACAAGAACACTGAAGCTTTCTTT; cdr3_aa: CASNKNTEAFF
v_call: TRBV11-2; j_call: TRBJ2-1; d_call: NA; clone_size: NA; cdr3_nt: TGTGCCAGCACTCGGGGGACCTTCTCCTACAATGAGCAGTTCTTC; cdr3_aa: CASTRGTFSYNEQFF
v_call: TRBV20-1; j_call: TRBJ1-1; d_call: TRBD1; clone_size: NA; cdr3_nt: TGCAGTGCAGGTGGACAGGAGCTATTGAACACTGAAGCTTTCTTT; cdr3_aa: CSAGGQELLNTEAFF
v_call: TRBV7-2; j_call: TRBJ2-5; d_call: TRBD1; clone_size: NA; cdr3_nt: TGTGCCAGCAGCCCCGGACAGGGGGAGGAGACCCAGTACTTC; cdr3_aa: CASSPGQGEETQYF
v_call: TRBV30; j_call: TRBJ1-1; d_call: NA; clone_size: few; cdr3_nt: TGTGCCTGGAGAGGGGTTGAGGGGGGGGACACTGAAGCTTTCTTT; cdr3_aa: CAWRGVEGGDTEAFF
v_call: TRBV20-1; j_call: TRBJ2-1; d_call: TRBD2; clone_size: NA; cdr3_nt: TGCAGTGCTAGAGGTCCTAGCGGAGGGGTCCAGTTCTTC; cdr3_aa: CSARGPSGGVQFF
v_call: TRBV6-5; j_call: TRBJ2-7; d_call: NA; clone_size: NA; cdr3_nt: TGTGCCAGCAGTTACTCGGCCTCCTACGAGCAGTACTTC; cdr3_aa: CASSYSASYEQYF
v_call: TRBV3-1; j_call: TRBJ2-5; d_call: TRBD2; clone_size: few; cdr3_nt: TGTGCCAGCAGCCACGGGACTAGCGGGAGCGGGCCCCAGTACTTC; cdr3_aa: CASSHGTSGSGPQYF
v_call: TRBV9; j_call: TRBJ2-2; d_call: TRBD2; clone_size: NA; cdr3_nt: TGTGCCAGCATTAGCGGGACTAAGATTAACACCGGGGAGCTGTTTTTT; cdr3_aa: CASISGTKINTGELFF
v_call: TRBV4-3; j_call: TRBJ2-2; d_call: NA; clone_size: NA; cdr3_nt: TGCGCCAGCAGCCAAGGACCGGTGGGGGATGGCACCGGGGAGCTGTTTTTT; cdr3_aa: CASSQGPVGDGTGELFF
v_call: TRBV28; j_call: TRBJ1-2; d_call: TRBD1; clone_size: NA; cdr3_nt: TGTGCCAGCAGTCAGTACAGGGGGCGACAGGGCCAGGATGGCTACACCTTC; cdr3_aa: CASSQYRGRQGQDGYTF
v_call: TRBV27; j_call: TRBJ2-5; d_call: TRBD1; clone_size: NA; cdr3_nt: TGTGCCAGCAGAACCCCCACAGGGGCGACTGAAGAGACCCAGTACTTC; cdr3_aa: CASRTPTGATEETQYF
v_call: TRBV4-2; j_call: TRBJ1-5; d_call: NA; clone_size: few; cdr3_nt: TGTGCCAGCAGCCAAGACTTGGATTTCAATCAGCCCCAGCATTTT; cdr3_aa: CASSQDLDFNQPQHF
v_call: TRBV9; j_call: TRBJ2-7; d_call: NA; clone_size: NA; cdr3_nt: TGTGCCGGCAGCGTAGATTATTCTAGCTCCTACGAGCAGCACTTC; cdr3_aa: CAGSVDYSSSYEQHF
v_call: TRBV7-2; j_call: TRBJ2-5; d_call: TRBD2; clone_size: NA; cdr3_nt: TGTGCCAGCAGCTTAAGGCTAGCGGGAGAGAAGGAGACCCAGTACTTC; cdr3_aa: CASSLRLAGEKETQYF
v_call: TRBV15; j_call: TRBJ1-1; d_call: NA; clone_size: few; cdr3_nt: TGTGCCACGAGTTCAGGGCACACTGAAGCTTTCTTT; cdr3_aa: CATSSGHTEAFF
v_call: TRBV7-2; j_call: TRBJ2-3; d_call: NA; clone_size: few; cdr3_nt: TGTGCCAGCAGCTGGTCCGGGATTGGGGATTTT; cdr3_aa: CASSWSGIGDF
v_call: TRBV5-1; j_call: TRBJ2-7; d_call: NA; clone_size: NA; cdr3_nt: TGCGCCAGCAGCTTCAGTCTGCAGTCCAACTACGAGCAGTACTTC; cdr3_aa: CASSFSLQSNYEQYF
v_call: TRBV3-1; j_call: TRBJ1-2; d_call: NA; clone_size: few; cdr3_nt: TGTGCCAGCAGCCGGGGGATGACAGCGAACTATGGCTACACCTTC; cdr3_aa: CASSRGMTANYGYTF
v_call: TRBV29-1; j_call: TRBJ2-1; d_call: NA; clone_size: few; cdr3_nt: TGCAGCGGTACTTTATTAGCGAGCTCCTACAATGAGCAGTTCTTC; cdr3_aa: CSGTLLASSYNEQFF
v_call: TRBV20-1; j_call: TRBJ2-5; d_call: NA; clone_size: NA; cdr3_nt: TGCAGTGCTAGAGATATGTTCGGTCGCCTCCAAGAGACCCAGTACTTC; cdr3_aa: CSARDMFGRLQETQYF
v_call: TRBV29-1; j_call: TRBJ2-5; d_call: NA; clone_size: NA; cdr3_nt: TGCAGCGTTGTGGACGGACAAAGGTTCTTC; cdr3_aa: CSVVDGQRFF
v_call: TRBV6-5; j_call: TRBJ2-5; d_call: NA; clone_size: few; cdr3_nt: TGTGCCAGCAGTTACGGTCGGCTCCAAGAGACCCAGTACTTC; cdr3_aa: CASSYGRLQETQYF
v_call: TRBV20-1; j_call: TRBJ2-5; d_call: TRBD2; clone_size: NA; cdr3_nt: TGCAGTGCATCTCTAGCGGGGGGACCTTTTCAAGAGACCCAGTACTTC; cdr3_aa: CSASLAGGPFQETQYF
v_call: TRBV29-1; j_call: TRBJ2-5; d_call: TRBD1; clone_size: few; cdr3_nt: TGCAGCGTGACTCATGTCGATCCGACAGGGGGTCAGGGGTACCAAGAGACCCAGTACTTC; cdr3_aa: CSVTHVDPTGGQGYQETQYF
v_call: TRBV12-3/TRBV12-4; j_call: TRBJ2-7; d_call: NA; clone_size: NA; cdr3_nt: TGTGCCAGCACCCGCAGCTACGAGCAGTACTTC; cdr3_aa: CASTRSYEQYF
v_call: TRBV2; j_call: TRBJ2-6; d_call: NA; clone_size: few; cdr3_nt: TGTGCCAGCAGTGAATTTTGGGGGGCCAACGTCCTGACTTTC; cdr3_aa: CASSEFWGANVLTF
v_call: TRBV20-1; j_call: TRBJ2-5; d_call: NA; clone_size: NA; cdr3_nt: TGCAGTGCTAGAGATCTTCGGGACATCCAAGAGACCCAGTACTTC; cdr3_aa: CSARDLRDIQETQYF
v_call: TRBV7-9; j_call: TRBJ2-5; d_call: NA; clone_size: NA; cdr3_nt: TGTGCCAGCAGTTACTTGGTAGAGACCCAGTACTTC; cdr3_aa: CASSYLVETQYF
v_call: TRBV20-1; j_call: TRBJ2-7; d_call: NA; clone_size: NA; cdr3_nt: TGCAGTGCTGAGGGGGGCCAGAGTTACGAGCAGTACTTC; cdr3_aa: CSAEGGQSYEQYF
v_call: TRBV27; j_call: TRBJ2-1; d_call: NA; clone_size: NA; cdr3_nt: TGTGCCAGCAGTTTCAGACAGGAAAATAGGGAGCAGTTCTTC; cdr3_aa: CASSFRQENREQFF
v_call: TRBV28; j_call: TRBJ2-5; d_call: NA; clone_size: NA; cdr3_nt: TGTGCCAGCAGTTTTGACAGAATTCAAGAGACCCAGTACTTC; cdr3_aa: CASSFDRIQETQYF
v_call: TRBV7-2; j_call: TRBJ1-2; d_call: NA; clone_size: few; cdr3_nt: TGTGCCAGCAGTCAATATAACTATGGCTACACCTTC; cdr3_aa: CASSQYNYGYTF
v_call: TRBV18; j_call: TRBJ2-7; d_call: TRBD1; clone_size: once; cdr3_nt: TGTGCCAGCTCCCCAATGCCCGACAGGGGCTACGAGCAGTACTTC; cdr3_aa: CASSPMPDRGYEQYF